The next 3 T cell receptor beta chains were all read from a single sample in a study of vaccination and CD4 T cells after COVID-19. The study sequenced cultured CD4+ T cell DNA using the Oncomine TCR Beta short-read assay. TCRdb reprocessed the PCR reads via MiXCR and lists one record per CDR3 protein. The table shows some 26,000 distinct CDR3 sequences, with 41% occurring only once. These TCRs are of unknown antigen specificity. The time point was: late sampling 161 to 241 days after vaccination in a few convalescent patients. Treatment reported: roughly 11-day PBMC culture with coronavirus spike peptide pools or control peptides (ViraFEST assay). Specimen: CD4+ T cells from blood, cultured in vitro, collected about 7 months after SARS-CoV-2 vaccination. These receptors were obtained from a human donor who had recovered from COVID-19.

As concerns this clonotype: A read error may produce the germline difference seen at one junction end. The rearrangement joins TRBV10-3 to TRBJ2-5, with 12 positions matching TRBD2. Germline V gives CDR1 ENHRY, CDR2 SYGVKD. CDR3 size: 17 residues. The chain's CDR3 is CASSWLAGGSKIGTQYF. The CDR3 bases are TGTGCCAGCAGTTGGCTAGCGGGAGGGTCCAAAATAGGGACCCAGTACTTC.

The V call is TRBV29-1, the J call TRBJ2-3, with 10 bases identical to TRBD2. Looked up from germline, CDR1 is SQVTM and CDR2 is ANQGSEA. The trim removed 4 bases at V and 6 bases at J, leaving 7 bases unmatched. The CDR3 length is 14 residues. CDR3 in DNA: TGCAGCGTTGGACCGCTAGCGGGAGTTGATACGCAGTATTTT. This codes for CSVGPLAGVDTQYF.

The rearrangement joins TRBV7-6 to TRBJ1-5; maybe TRBD1 (6 bases). This CDR3 contains 15 residues. CDR1 SGHVS and CDR2 FNYEAQ come from the germline V gene. The V end was cut by 5 bases, the J end by 8 bases, with 19 bases between. This CDR3 is CASSPGGAFGEPQHF. Written as DNA, the CDR3 is TGTGCCAGCAGCCCGGGGGGGGCCTTCGGGGAGCCCCAGCATTTT.